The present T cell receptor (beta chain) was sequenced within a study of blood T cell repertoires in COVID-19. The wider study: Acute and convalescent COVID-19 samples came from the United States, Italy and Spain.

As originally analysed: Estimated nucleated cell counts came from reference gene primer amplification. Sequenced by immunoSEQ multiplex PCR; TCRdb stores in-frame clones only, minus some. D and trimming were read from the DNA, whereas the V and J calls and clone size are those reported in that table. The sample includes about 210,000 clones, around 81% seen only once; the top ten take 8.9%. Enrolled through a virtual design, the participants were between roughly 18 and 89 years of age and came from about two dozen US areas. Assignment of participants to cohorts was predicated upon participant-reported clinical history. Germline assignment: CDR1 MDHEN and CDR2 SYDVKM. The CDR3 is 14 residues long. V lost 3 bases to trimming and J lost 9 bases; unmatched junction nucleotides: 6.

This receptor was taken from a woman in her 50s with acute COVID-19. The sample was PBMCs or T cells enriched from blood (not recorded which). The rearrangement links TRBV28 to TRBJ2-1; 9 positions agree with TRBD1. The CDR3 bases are TGTGCCAGCAGTTTGAACAGGGGGCATGGTGAGCAGTTCTTC. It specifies CASSLNRGHGEQFF.